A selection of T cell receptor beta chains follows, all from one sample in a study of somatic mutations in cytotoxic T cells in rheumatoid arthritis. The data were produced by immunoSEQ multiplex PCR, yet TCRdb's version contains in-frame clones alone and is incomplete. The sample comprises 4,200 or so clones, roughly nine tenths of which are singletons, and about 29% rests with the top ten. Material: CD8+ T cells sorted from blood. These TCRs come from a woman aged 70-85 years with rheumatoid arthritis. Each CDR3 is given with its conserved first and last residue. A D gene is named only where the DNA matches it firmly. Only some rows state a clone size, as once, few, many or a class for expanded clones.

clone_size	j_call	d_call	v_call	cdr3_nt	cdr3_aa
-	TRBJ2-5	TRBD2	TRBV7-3	TGTGCCAGCAGCTTAACGGGGGGACTAGCGGACGAGACCCAGTACTTC	CASSLTGGLADETQYF
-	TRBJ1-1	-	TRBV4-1	TGCGCCAGCAGCCAACAGAACCGAGCTTTCTTT	CASSQQNRAFF
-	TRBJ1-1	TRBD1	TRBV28	TGTGCCAGCAGTCAGGGGGCCTCTGAAGCTTTCTTT	CASSQGASEAFF
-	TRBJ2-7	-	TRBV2	TGTGCCAGCACCCGGGTCACCTACGAGCAGTACTTC	CASTRVTYEQYF
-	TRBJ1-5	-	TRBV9	TGTGCCAGCAGCTCCGGGACACCCAATCAGCCCCAGCATTTT	CASSSGTPNQPQHF
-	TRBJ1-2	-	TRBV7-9	TGTGCCAGCAGCTTTAACAGGGCGGATGGCTACACCTTC	CASSFNRADGYTF
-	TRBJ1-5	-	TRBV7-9	TGTGCCAGCAGCTCCGCGAGGGGGTCACTTCCGCCCCAGCATTTT	CASSSARGSLPPQHF
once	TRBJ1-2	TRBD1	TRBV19	TGTGCCACCCGAAGGGACAGGGGCCCGGATCCCTATGGCTACACCTTC	CATRRDRGPDPYGYTF
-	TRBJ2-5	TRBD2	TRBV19	TGTGCCAGTAGTATAGGCGGGGGCCAAGAGACCCAGTACTTC	CASSIGGGQETQYF
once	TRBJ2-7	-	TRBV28	TGTGCCAGCAGTTTAATCCGGGACAACTACTACGAGCAGTACTTC	CASSLIRDNYYEQYF
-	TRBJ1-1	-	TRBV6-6	TGTGCCAGCAGCTACGCTCGTTTAGTTCCCACTGAAGCTTTCTTT	CASSYARLVPTEAFF
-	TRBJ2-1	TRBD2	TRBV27	TGTGCCAGCAGTTCTCCGGCCGGGACTAGCTTTTATCGTGAGCAGTTCTTC	CASSSPAGTSFYREQFF
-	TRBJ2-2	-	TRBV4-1	TGCGCCAGCAGCCAAGATGCGCACCGGGGTATCGGGGAGCTGTTTTTT	CASSQDAHRGIGELFF
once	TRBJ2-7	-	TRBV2	TGTGCCAGCAGTCCCCCGATTCGGTACTACGAGCAGTACTTC	CASSPPIRYYEQYF
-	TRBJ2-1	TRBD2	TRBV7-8	TGTGCCAGCAGCGCCCGACTAGCGGGGGACTACTACAATGAGCAGTTCTTC	CASSARLAGDYYNEQFF
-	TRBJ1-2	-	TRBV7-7	TGTGCTAGCAGCTTAGCGAATAGGGAGCGACCTCTGTTTAACTATGGCTACACCTTC	CASSLANRERPLFNYGYTF
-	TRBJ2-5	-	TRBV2	TGTGCCAGCATGGAGCAGAAGTACCAAGAGACCCAGTACTTC	CASMEQKYQETQYF
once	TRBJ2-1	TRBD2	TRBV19	TGTGCCAGTACCCCAGGGACTAGCGACTACAATGAGCAGTTCTTC	CASTPGTSDYNEQFF
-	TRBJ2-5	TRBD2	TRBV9	TGTGCCAGCAGCGCCGAGCCTCTAGCGGGGGGTAGGGAGACCCAGTACTTC	CASSAEPLAGGRETQYF
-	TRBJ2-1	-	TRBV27	TGTGCCAGCAGTTATTCAAGCGCGAGCTCCTACAATGAGCAGTTCTTC	CASSYSSASSYNEQFF
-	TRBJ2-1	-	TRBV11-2	TGTGCCAGCAGCTCCAGCGGAGGGCCCTACAATGAGCAGTTCTTC	CASSSSGGPYNEQFF
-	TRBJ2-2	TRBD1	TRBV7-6	TGTGCCAGCAGCCCTGGACAGGGGGGCACCGGGGAGCTGTTTTTT	CASSPGQGGTGELFF
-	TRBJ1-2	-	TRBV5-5	TGTGCCAGCAATACGGGTCCGGGGGGTTCCTATGGCTACACCTTC	CASNTGPGGSYGYTF
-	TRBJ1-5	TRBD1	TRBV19	TGTGCCAGTAGTATATGGGACAGGGGGAATCAGCCCCAGCATTTT	CASSIWDRGNQPQHF
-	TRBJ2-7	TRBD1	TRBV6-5	TGTGCCAGCAGCCTCGGGGACAGGGTATACGAGCAGTACTTC	CASSLGDRVYEQYF
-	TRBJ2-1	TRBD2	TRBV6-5	TGTGCCAGCAGTTACCGGGGACTATCATCCAATGAGCAGTTCTTC	CASSYRGLSSNEQFF
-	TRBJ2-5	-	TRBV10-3	TGTGCCATCAGTGGGTCTACAGCAGAGACCCAGTACTTC	CAISGSTAETQYF
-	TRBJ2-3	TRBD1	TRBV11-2	TGTGCCAGCAGCTTAGAAATCGGCAGGGGGAAGAGAGATACGCAGTATTTT	CASSLEIGRGKRDTQYF
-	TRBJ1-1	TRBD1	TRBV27	TGTGCCAGCAGTCCTCGGACAGGGCACACTGAAGCTTTCTTT	CASSPRTGHTEAFF
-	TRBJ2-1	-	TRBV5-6	TGTGCCAGCAGCTTGGTTAATCGGGTTCATGAGCAGTTCTTC	CASSLVNRVHEQFF
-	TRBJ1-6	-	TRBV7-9	TGTGCCAGCAGCTTAGTGAACAGTAACTCACCCCTCCACTTT	CASSLVNSNSPLHF
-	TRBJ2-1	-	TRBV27	TGTGCCAGGACCCAGGGATACCGCAATGAGCAGTTCTTC	CARTQGYRNEQFF
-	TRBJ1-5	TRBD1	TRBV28	TGTGCCAGCACTGGGACAGGGGACTCATACAATCAGCCCCAGCATTTT	CASTGTGDSYNQPQHF
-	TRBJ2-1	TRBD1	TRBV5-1	TGCGCCATCCCCGAGACAGGGAATCTTAGGTACAATGAGCAGTTCTTC	CAIPETGNLRYNEQFF
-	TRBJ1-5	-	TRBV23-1	TGCGCCAGCATTACCCGGACAGCTGGATGCAATCAGCCCCAGCATTTT	CASITRTAGCNQPQHF
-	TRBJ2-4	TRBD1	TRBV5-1	TGCGCCAGCAGCTCAGGGGGCGTAGAGGAGTCGGCCAAAAACATTCAGTACTTC	CASSSGGVEESAKNIQYF
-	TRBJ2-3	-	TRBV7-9	TGTGCCAGCATCGAGGCAGGGTCAGATACGCAGTATTTT	CASIEAGSDTQYF